The TCR beta chain under discussion was sequenced for a study of shared clonotypes between healthy human individuals. Only in-frame clones appear in the TCRdb table, and some are missing; sequencing was by immunoSEQ multiplex PCR. The sample has more than 2 million clones; 93% are singletons. This CDR3 region has 17 residues. The germline V gene has CDR1 SGHDT and CDR2 YYEEEE. V lost 0 bases to trimming and J lost 4 bases; unmatched junction nucleotides: 3. Naive CD8 cells lacked CD45RO, underwent positive selection for CCR7 and left out terminally differentiated effector memory CD45RA+ cells. Sequenced sample: naive CD8+ T cells from PBMCs. J is TRBJ2-1 and V is TRBV5-6; 14 bases match TRBD2. This receptor was taken from a man younger than 35 in good health. Some clones in this sample may be carry-over from other donors' samples. The CDR3 loop reads CASSLGLAGGFYNEQFF. As DNA, the CDR3 is TGTGCCAGCAGCTTGGGACTAGCGGGAGGGTTTTACAATGAGCAGTTCTTC.